This TCR beta chain was recorded in a study of neurological immune-mediated disorders (dated by TCRdb to the late 2010s). Regarding the research as a whole: Peripheral blood TCR-beta repertoires from patients with HTLV-I-associated myelopathy (HAM/TSP), patients with multiple sclerosis, and healthy controls were compared in the study using UMI-based sequencing. Longitudinal samples, technical triplicates and paired sorted CD4+ and CD8+ T-cell subsets, alongside PBMC samples, were included among the 106 TCR-beta libraries. The cohort was made up of some 70 subjects, consisting of roughly 14 HAM/TSP patients, approximately 35 multiple sclerosis patients and around 20 healthy controls. Here is what the overall study found, with its caveats: TCR clonal expansion was highest in HAM/TSP patients and lowest in MS patients, with MS patients falling below even healthy controls. Across subjects, expanded clones never shared an identical CDR3 amino acid sequence, which suggests that the TCR-beta repertoires in every group were private.

This clonotype has a count of ten or more. Its specific antigen is unknown. No base-level quality is on record; no much larger clone is a single base apart. cDNA was synthesized by template-switch 5'RACE using a primer with a 10-nucleotide random unique molecular identifier that tagged each TCR transcript. Every sequencing run yielded over 200 million TCR-beta sequences covering 15-18 subjects. Total RNA was extracted with the RNeasy kit. The KAPA Real-time Library Amplification kit was used to amplify TCR-beta VDJ regions with primers targeting the TCR constant region and the 5'RACE anchor. Sample indexes and Illumina adaptors were added in a first PCR, after which library yield was increased in a second PCR. The roughly 650 bp TCR product was size-selected on a 2% E-gel SizeSelection system after Ampure bead purification. Before pooling, library quality was assessed on a Bioanalyzer, concentration was determined with Qubit, and library quantification was performed with the Kapa Library Quantification kit. An Illumina HiSeq 2500 was used to sequence the libraries paired-end at 2 x 150 bp. To increase sequence diversity, roughly 24-32% phiX was spiked into each library pool. In the source study's methods: The UMI-based MiGEC pipeline processed quality-filtered reads and removed over 80% of raw TCR sequences during error correction. IMGT germline references were used for aligning VDJ genes, and each clonotype was defined as a unique CDR3 amino acid sequence together with its V-J genes. VDJtools evaluated clonal expansion, Shannon diversity and CDR3 relatedness (CalcPairwiseDistances, ClusterSamples); CLCbio workbench built phylogenetic trees. Clones with at least 8 unique UMIs were defined as expanded, with this threshold being based on coefficient-of-variation modelling across technical triplicates. TCRdb passed the public sequencing reads through fastp at Q25 and MiXCR, retaining productive beta sequences. All rows with the same CDR3 protein become a single entry with the most common DNA and genes. Clone size and V and J calls follow TCRdb, not the original study. The sample table contains roughly 30,000 distinct CDR3 sequences; only one count was recorded for around an eighth of them. Of the sample, about 6% is held by the ten largest clones.

Healthy controls were blood bank volunteers in Maryland, USA. Unsorted PBMC libraries were generated from 2 million PBMCs stored in RNAlater at -80 °C until RNA extraction. Peripheral blood was subjected to Ficoll-Hypaque density gradient centrifugation to isolate PBMCs, which were then cryopreserved in liquid nitrogen. CDR1 and CDR2 were assigned from the germline V gene (reference sequence) as MNHEY and SMNVEV. From V the trimming removes 5 bases and from J it removes 0 bases, while the gene matches leave 1 base of the junction unaccounted for. The CDR3 spans 14 residues, from the cysteine through the phenylalanine. This entry keeps only the CDR3 DNA: 42 bases, framed from base 1.

Sequencing was carried out using PBMCs. This chain is built from TRBV27 and TRBJ2-7; 10 of the junction bases match TRBD1. The source is a woman aged 55-70 years in good health. Here is the DNA: TGTGCCAGCAGTAGACAGGGGGCCTCCTACGAGCAGTACTTC. Its product reads: CASSRQGASYEQYF.